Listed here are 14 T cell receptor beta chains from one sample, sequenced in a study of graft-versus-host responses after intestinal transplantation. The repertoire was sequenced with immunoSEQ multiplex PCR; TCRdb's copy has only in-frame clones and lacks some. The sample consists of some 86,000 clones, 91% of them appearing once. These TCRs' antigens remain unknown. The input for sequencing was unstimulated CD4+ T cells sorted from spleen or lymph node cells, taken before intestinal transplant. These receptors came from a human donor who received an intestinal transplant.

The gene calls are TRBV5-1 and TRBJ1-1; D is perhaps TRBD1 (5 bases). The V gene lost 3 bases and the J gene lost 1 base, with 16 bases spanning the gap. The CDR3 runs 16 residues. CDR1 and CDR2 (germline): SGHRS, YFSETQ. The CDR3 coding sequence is TGCGCCAGCAGCTGGGGGATCTTGGGGGGGAACACTGAAGCTTTCTTT. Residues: CASSWGILGGNTEAFF.

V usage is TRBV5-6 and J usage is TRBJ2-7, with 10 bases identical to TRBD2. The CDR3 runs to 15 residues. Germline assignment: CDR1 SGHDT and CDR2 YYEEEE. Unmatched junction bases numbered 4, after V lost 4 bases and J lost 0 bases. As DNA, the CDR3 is TGTGCCAGCAGCCCACTAGCGGGGAGCTCCTACGAGCAGTACTTC. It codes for CASSPLAGSSYEQYF. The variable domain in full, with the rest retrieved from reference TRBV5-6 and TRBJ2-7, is DAGVTQSPTHLIKTRGQQVTLRCSPKSGHDTVSWYQQALGQGPQFIFQYYEEEERQRGNFPDRFSGHQFPNYSSELNVNALLLGDSALYLCASSPLAGSSYEQYFGPGTRLTVT.

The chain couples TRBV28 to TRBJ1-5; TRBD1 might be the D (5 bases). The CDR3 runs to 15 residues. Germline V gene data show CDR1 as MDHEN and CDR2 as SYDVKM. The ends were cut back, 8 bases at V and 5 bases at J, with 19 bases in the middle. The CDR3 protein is CASHLGGGEYQPQHF. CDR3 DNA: TGTGCCAGCCACTTAGGTGGAGGGGAGTATCAGCCCCAGCATTTT.

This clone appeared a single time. The CDR3: CASSLGTGDQPQHF. Written as DNA, the CDR3 is TGTGCCAGCTCACTTGGGACAGGGGATCAGCCCCAGCATTTT. The chain couples TRBV18 to TRBJ1-5; 10 positions agree with TRBD1. Germline CDR1 reads KGHSH; CDR2 reads LQKENI. With 4 bases clipped from V and 5 bases from J, the junction kept 2 bases outside the gene matches. CDR3 size: 14 residues.

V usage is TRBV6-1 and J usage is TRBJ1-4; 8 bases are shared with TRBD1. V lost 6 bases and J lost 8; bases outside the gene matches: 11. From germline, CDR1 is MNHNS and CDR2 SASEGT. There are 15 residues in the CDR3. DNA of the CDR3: TGTGCCAGCAGCGGTAAGGACAGGGTTGGAGAAAAACTGTTTTTT. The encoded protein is CASSGKDRVGEKLFF.

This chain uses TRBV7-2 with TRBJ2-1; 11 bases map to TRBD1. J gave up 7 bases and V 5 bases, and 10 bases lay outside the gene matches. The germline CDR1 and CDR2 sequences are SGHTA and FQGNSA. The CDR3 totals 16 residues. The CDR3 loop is CASSQNRGTGGNEQFF. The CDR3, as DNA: TGTGCCAGCAGCCAAAACCGCGGGACAGGGGGGAATGAGCAGTTCTTC.

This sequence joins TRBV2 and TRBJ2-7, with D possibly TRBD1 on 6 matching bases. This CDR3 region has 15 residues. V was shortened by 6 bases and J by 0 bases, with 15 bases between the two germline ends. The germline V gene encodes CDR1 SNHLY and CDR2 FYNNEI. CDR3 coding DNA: TGTGCCAGCAGGGGGGACAAGGGCTTCTCCTACGAGCAGTACTTC. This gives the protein CASRGDKGFSYEQYF.

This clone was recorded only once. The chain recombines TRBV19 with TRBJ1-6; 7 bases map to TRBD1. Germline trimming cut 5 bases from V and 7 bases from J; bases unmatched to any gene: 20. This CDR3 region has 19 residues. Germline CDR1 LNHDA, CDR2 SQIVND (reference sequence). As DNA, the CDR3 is TGTGCCAGTAGTGGCGGGGTACAAGGGGGCCTTAATGGGAATTCACCCCTCCACTTT. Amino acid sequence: CASSGGVQGGLNGNSPLHF.

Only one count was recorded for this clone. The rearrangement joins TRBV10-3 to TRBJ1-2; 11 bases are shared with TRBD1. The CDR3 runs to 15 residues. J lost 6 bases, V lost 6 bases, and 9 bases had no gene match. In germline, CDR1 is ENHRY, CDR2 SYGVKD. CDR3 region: CAIREGQGAKDGYTF. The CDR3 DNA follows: TGTGCCATCAGAGAAGGACAGGGGGCTAAGGATGGCTACACCTTC.

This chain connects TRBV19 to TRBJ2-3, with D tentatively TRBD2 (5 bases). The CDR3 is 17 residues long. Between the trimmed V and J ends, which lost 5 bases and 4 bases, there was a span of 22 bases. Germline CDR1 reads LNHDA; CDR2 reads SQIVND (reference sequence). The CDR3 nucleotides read TGTGCCAGTAGTCCCCCCTTCCAGCCTGTGAGGGCAGATACGCAGTATTTT. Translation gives CASSPPFQPVRADTQYF.

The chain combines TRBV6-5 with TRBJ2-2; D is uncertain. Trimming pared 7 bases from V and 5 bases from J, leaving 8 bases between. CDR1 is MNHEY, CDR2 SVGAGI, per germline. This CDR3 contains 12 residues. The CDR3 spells CASTSRTGELFF. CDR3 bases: TGTGCCAGCACCTCCAGGACCGGGGAGCTGTTTTTT.

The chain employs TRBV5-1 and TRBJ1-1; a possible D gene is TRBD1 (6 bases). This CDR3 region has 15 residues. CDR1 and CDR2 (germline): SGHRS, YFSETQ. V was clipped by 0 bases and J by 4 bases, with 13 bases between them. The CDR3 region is CASSLGGTGFTEAFF. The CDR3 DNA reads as TGCGCCAGCAGCTTGGGGGGAACAGGGTTCACTGAAGCTTTCTTT.

The CDR3 spells CASSRQGAWNSPLHF. The DNA for the CDR3 is TGTGCCAGCAGTCGACAGGGGGCTTGGAATTCACCCCTCCACTTT. The rearrangement joins TRBV28 to TRBJ1-6; the match to TRBD1 covers 10 bases. CDR1 MDHEN and CDR2 SYDVKM come from the germline V gene. The trim removed 5 bases at V and 7 bases at J, leaving 5 bases unmatched. This CDR3 has 15 residues.

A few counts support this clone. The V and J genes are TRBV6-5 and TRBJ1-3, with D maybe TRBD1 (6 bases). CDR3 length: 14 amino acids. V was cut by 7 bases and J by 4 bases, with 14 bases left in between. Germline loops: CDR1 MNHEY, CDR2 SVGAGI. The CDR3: CASKVQGTGNTIYF. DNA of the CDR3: TGTGCCAGCAAAGTACAGGGAACAGGAAACACCATATATTTT.